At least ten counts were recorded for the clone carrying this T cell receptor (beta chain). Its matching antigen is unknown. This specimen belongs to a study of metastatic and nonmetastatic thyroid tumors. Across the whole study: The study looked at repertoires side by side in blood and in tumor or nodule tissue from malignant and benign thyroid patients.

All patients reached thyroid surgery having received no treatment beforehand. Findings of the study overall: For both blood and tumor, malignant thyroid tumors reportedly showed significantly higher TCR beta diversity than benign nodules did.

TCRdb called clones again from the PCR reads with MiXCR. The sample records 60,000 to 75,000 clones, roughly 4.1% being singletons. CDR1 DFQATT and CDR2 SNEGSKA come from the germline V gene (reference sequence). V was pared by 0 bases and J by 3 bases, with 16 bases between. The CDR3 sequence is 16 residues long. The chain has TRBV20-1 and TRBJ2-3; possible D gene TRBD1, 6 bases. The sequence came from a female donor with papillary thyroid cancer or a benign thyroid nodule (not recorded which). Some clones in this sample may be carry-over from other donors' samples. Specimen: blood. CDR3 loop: CSARDVFQGWTDTQYF. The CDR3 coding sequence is TGCAGTGCTAGAGATGTTTTTCAGGGGTGGACAGATACGCAGTATTTT.